This T cell receptor beta chain was retrieved from a study of blood T cell repertoires in COVID-19. Turning to the study itself: PBMCs, B-cell-depleted T cells, or T cells were the source of the cDNA or gDNA that made up the material.

There are 19 residues in the CDR3. The V segment lost 0 bases and the J segment 0 bases; nucleotides outside the gene matches: 8. CDR1 MNHEY and CDR2 SVGEGT come from the germline V gene. Study processing details: Nucleated cell number was recorded as an estimate derived from reference gene primer amplification. TCRdb's copy holds only in-frame clones and misses some; the assay was immunoSEQ multiplex PCR. That table gives V, J and clone size, and the DNA gave D and trimming. The data contain 150,000 to 200,000 clones, about 87% of them seen just once; the ten biggest clones take up 0.55% to 0.6%. The chain combines TRBV6-2 or TRBV6-3 with TRBJ2-5; 12 nucleotides line up with TRBD2. Sequencing was performed on peripheral blood. The clonotype comes from a man between 60 and 70 years old with COVID-19, enrolled during active disease. DNA for the CDR3: TGTGCCAGCAGTTACTCGATTGGAACTAGCGGGGGGCACCAAGAGACCCAGTACTTC. It yields the protein CASSYSIGTSGGHQETQYF.